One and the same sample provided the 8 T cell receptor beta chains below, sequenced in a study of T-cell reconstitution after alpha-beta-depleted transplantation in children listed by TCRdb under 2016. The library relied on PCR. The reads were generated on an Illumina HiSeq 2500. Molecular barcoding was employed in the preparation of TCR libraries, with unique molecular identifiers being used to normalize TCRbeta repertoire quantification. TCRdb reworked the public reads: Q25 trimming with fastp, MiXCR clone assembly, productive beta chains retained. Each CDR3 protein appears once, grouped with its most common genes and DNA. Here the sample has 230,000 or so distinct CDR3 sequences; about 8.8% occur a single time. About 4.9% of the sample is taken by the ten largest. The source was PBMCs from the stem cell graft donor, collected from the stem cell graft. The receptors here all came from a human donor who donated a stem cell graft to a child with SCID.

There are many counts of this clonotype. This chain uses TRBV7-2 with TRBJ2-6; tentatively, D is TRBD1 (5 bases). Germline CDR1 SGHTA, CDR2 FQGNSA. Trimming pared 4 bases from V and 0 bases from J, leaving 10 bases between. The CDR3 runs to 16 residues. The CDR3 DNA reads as TGTGCCAGCAGCTATGACAGTAGCTCTGGGGCCAACGTCCTGACTTTC. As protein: CASSYDSSSGANVLTF.

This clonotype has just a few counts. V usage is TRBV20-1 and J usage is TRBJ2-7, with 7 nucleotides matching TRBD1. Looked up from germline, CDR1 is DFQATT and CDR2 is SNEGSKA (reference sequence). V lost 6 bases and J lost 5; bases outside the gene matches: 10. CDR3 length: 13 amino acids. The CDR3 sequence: CSARNRGTDEQYF. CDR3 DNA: TGCAGTGCCAGGAACAGGGGCACGGACGAGCAGTACTTC.

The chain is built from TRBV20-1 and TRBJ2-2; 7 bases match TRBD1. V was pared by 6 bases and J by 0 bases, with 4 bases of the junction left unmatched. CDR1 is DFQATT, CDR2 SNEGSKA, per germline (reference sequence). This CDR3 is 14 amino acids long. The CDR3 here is CSATGTANTGELFF. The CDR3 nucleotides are TGCAGTGCAACCGGGACAGCGAACACCGGGGAGCTGTTTTTT.

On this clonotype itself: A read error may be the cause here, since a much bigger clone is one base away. As DNA, the CDR3 is TGTGCCAGCAGCTTTAGGGCCAATGAGCAGTCCTTC. Translated, it gives CASSFRANEQSF. J is TRBJ2-1 and V is TRBV28; no firm D call. The germline V gene encodes CDR1 MDHEN and CDR2 SYDVKM. CDR3 length: 12 amino acids. The entire variable domain, with the rest obtained from reference TRBV28 and TRBJ2-1, is as follows: DVKVTQSSRYLVKRTGEKVFLECVQDMDHENMFWYRQDPGLGLRLIYFSYDVKMKEKGDIPEGYSVSREKKERFSLILESASTNQTSMYLCASSFRANEQSFGPGTRLTVL.

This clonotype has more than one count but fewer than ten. Here the CDR3 reads CASSQAGISYEQYF. DNA for the CDR3: TGTGCCAGCAGCCAAGCGGGAATCTCCTACGAGCAGTACTTC. The chain employs TRBV3-1 and TRBJ2-7, with D possibly TRBD2 on 5 matching bases. V was cut by 1 base and J by 0 bases, with 7 bases left in between. Germline lookup yields CDR1 LGHDT and CDR2 YNNKEL (reference sequence). This CDR3 contains 14 residues.

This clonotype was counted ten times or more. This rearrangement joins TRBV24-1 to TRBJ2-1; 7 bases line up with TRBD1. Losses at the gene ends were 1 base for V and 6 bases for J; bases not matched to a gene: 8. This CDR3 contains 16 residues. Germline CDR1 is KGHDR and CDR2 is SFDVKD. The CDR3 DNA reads TGTGCCACCAGTGATTTTCGACAGGGTGGGAGCAATGAGCAGTTCTTC. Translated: CATSDFRQGGSNEQFF.

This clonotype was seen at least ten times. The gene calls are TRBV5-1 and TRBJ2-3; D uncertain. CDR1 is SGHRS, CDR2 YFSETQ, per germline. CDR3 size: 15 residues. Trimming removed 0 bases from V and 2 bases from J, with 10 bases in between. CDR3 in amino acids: CASSLAASNTDTQYF. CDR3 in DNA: TGCGCCAGCAGCTTGGCAGCGTCGAACACAGATACGCAGTATTTT.

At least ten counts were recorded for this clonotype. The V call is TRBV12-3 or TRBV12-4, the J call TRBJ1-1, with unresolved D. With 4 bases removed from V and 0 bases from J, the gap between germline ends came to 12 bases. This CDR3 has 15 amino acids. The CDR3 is CASSYSGQMNTEAFF. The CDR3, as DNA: TGTGCCAGCAGTTATAGTGGGCAGATGAACACTGAAGCTTTCTTT.